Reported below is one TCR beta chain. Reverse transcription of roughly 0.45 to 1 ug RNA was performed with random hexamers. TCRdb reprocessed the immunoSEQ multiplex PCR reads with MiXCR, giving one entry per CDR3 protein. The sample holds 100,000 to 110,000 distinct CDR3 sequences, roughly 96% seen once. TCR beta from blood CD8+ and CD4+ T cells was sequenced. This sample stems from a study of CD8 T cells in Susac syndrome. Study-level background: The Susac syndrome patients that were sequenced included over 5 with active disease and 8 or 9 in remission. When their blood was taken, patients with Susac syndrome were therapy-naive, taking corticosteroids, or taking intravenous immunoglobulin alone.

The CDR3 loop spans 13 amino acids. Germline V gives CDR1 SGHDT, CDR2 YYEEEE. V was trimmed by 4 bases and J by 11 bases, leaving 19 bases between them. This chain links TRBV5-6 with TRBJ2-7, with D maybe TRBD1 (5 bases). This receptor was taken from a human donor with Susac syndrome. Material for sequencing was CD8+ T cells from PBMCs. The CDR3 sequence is CASSQTYGASEYF. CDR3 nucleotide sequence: TGTGCCAGCAGCCAGACCTATGGGGCCTCGGAGTACTTC.